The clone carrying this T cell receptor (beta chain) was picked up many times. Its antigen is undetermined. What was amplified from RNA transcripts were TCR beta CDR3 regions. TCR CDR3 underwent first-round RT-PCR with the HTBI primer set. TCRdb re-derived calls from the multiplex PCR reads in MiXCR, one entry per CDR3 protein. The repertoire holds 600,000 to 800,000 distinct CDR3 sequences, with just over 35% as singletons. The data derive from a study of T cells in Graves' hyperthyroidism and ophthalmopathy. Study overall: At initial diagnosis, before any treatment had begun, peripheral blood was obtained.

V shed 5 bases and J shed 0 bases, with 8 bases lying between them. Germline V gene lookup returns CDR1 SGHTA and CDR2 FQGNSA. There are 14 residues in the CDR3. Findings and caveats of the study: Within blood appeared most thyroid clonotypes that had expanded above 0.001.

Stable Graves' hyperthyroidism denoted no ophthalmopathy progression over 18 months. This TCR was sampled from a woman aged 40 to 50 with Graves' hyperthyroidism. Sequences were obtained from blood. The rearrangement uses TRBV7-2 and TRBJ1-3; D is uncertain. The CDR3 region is CASSPVYSGNTIYF. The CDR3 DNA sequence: TGTGCCAGCAGCCCAGTATACTCTGGAAACACCATATATTTT.